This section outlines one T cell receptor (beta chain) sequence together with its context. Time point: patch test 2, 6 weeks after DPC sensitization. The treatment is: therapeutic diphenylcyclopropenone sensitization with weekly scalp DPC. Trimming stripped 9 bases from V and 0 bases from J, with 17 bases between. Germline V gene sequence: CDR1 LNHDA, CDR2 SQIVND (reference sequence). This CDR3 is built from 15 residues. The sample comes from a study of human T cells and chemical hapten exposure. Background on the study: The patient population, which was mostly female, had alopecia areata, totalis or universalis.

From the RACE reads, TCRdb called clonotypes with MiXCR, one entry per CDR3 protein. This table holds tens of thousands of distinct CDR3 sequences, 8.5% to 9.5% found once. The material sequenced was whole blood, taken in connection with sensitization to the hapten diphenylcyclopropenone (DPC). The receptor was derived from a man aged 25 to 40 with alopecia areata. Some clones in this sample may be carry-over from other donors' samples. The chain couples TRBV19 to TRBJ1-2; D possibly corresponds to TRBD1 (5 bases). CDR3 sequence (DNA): TGTGCCAGCTTACGGGGCACCGGAGCTAACTATGGCTACACCTTC. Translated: CASLRGTGANYGYTF.